A single sample is the source of the 23 T cell receptor beta chains below, sequenced in a study of graft-versus-host responses after intestinal transplantation (dated by TCRdb to the early 2020s). In light of the paper, this sample's time point label describes: cells obtained before transplantation from donor or recipient. What these receptors recognize is not known. Libraries came from the immunoSEQ multiplex PCR assay. The table comes from immuneACCESS by way of TCRdb, which keeps in-frame sequences with V and J called. Part of the clones is missing from these tables; in studies checked, under half for an unresolved V gene and the rest for unknown reasons. This sample is represented by some 130,000 clones; approximately 92% of them were singletons. The ten largest clonotypes hold over 0.1% of the sample. This sample comprised unstimulated CD4+ T cells sorted from spleen or lymph node cells, obtained before intestinal transplant. The receptors were gathered from a human donor who received an intestinal transplant.

This clone occurred a few times. The CDR3 nucleotides are TGTGCCAGTAGTATAGCGGGGTACCAAGAGACCCAGTACTTC. Translation gives CASSIAGYQETQYF. The chain is built from TRBV19 and TRBJ2-5; a possible D gene is TRBD2 (5 bases). The CDR3 spans 14 residues. Germline V lookup: CDR1 LNHDA, CDR2 SQIVND (reference sequence). The V gene lost 1 base and the J gene lost 0 bases, with 6 bases spanning the gap.

The J gene is TRBJ2-7, the V gene TRBV5-1; 11 bases line up with TRBD2. Unmatched junction bases numbered 4, after V lost 2 bases and J lost 3 bases. Germline-derived CDR1 and CDR2 are SGHRS and YFSETQ. The CDR3 contains 15 residues. CDR3 residues: CASSFGTSGFYEQYF. In nucleotides, the CDR3 is TGCGCCAGCAGCTTCGGGACTAGCGGTTTCTACGAGCAGTACTTC.

The rearrangement links TRBV2 to TRBJ1-1, with D perhaps matching TRBD1 (6 bases). The V end was cut by 6 bases, the J end by 10 bases, with 12 bases between. The germline V gene encodes CDR1 SNHLY and CDR2 FYNNEI. The length of the CDR3 is 11 residues. The CDR3 loop reads CASRLTGSAFF. CDR3 nucleotides: TGTGCCAGCAGGTTGACAGGATCAGCTTTCTTT.

The chain combines TRBV9 with TRBJ1-2; perhaps TRBD1 as D (6 bases). The CDR3 length is 15 residues. Trimming cost V 5 bases and J 5 bases, with 19 bases left between them. Germline V CDR1 and CDR2: SGDLS, YYNGEE. CDR3 nucleotide sequence: TGTGCCAGCAGTCGTAGGACAGCAGACCAATATGGCTACACCTTC. It encodes CASSRRTADQYGYTF.

This clone was counted a single time. The chain couples TRBV11-1 to TRBJ2-1, with 9 bases matching TRBD2. Germline V gene lookup returns CDR1 SGHAT and CDR2 FQDESV (reference sequence). Trimming cost V 4 bases and J 0 bases; bases outside gene matches: 4. This CDR3 region has 16 residues. The CDR3 is CASSSRSGSSYNEQFF. The CDR3 nucleotides read TGTGCCAGCAGCTCCCGTAGCGGGAGCTCCTACAATGAGCAGTTCTTC.

This chain's CDR3 is CASSVDRHYGYTF. The CDR3 DNA reads TGTGCCAGCAGTGTCGACAGGCACTATGGCTACACCTTC. The chain combines TRBV6-1 with TRBJ1-2; possible D gene TRBD1, 6 bases. The CDR3 is made up of 13 amino acids. V shed 4 bases and J shed 3 bases, with 9 bases lying between them. Germline CDR1 MNHNS, CDR2 SASEGT.

This clone was seen just once. J is TRBJ2-3 and V is TRBV7-3; 7 nucleotides align to TRBD1. This CDR3 region has 14 residues. Germline trimming cut 5 bases from V and 3 bases from J; bases unmatched to any gene: 5. CDR1 is SGHTA and CDR2 is FQGTGA in the germline V gene. CDR3 sequence: CASSLRQGTDTQYF. The CDR3 DNA sequence: TGTGCCAGCAGCCTCCGACAGGGAACAGATACGCAGTATTTT.

The chain joins TRBV5-1 to TRBJ1-1; D remains unclear. The V gene lost 1 base and the J gene lost 4 bases, with 8 bases spanning the gap. Germline-derived CDR1 and CDR2 are SGHRS and YFSETQ. This CDR3 contains 13 residues. CDR3 nucleotide sequence: TGCGCCAGCAGCTTGAACGGTGGCACTGAAGCTTTCTTT. Encoded protein: CASSLNGGTEAFF.

The V and J genes are TRBV28 and TRBJ1-1; no firm D call. This CDR3 contains 15 residues. V lost 3 bases to trimming and J lost 3 bases, with 14 bases between them. CDR1 and CDR2 (germline): MDHEN, SYDVKM. CDR3 sequence: CASSLRAPMDTEAFF. Here the CDR3 DNA reads TGTGCCAGCAGTTTGAGGGCCCCCATGGACACTGAAGCTTTCTTT.

The J gene is TRBJ2-7, the V gene TRBV25-1; 10 nucleotides align to TRBD1. CDR3 size: 16 residues. J lost 3 bases, V lost 2 bases, and 7 bases had no gene match. Per the germline V gene, CDR1 is MGHDK and CDR2 is SYGVNS. Here the CDR3 reads CASSERAGTGVYEQYF. In DNA form, the CDR3 reads TGTGCCAGCAGTGAACGGGCCGGGACAGGGGTCTACGAGCAGTACTTC.

V and J are TRBV28 and TRBJ2-7; D is possibly TRBD1 (6 bases). This CDR3 region has 15 residues. Germline V gene sequence: CDR1 MDHEN, CDR2 SYDVKM. Trimming cost V 1 base and J 3 bases, with 13 bases left between them. The CDR3 coding sequence is TGTGCCAGCAGTTTATTAGGCAGGGGCAACTACGAGCAGTACTTC. Translated, it gives CASSLLGRGNYEQYF.

The chain carries TRBV30 and TRBJ2-7; 8 bases are shared with TRBD2. With V trimmed by 1 base and J by 6 bases, 8 bases remained unmatched. The CDR3 sequence is 14 residues long. Germline-derived CDR1 and CDR2 are GTSNPN and SVGIG (reference sequence). CDR3: CAWSEGLGTSEQYF. In DNA, the CDR3 is TGTGCCTGGAGTGAGGGACTAGGAACCTCCGAGCAGTACTTC.

The rearrangement links TRBV18 to TRBJ1-1; D remains unclear. This CDR3 contains 15 residues. Trimming pared 0 bases from V and 1 base from J, leaving 9 bases between. Germline CDR1 and CDR2: KGHSH and LQKENI. The CDR3 protein is CASSPPVAKNTEAFF. Here the CDR3 DNA reads TGTGCCAGCTCACCACCGGTAGCTAAGAACACTGAAGCTTTCTTT.

V gene TRBV28 combines with J gene TRBJ2-2, with 12 bases matching TRBD2. This CDR3 has 16 amino acids. Germline loops: CDR1 MDHEN, CDR2 SYDVKM. V lost 7 bases and J lost 5; bases outside the gene matches: 8. The CDR3 DNA follows: TGTGCCAGCAATCTTCTAGCGGGAGGGAGGACCGGGGAGCTGTTTTTT. As protein: CASNLLAGGRTGELFF. The full variable domain, in which reference TRBV28 and TRBJ2-2 provide the parts outside the CDR3, is DVKVTQSSRYLVKRTGEKVFLECVQDMDHENMFWYRQDPGLGLRLIYFSYDVKMKEKGDIPEGYSVSREKKERFSLILESASTNQTSMYLCASNLLAGGRTGELFFGEGSRLTVL.

The V gene is TRBV25-1, the J gene TRBJ1-1; D might be TRBD1 (5 bases). The V and J ends lost 6 bases and 5 bases respectively, with 22 bases between them. The CDR3 covers 16 residues. Germline-derived CDR1 and CDR2 are MGHDK and SYGVNS. CDR3: CASRGEDQGPGTEAFF. CDR3 sequence (DNA): TGTGCCAGCAGGGGGGAGGACCAAGGGCCGGGTACTGAAGCTTTCTTT.

The chain joins TRBV7-6 to TRBJ2-3; TRBD2 might be the D (6 bases). There are 13 residues in the CDR3. The V end was cut by 5 bases, the J end by 4 bases, with 10 bases between. From germline, CDR1 is SGHVS and CDR2 FNYEAQ. The CDR3 region has the DNA TGTGCCAGCAGCCGCGGGACTCCAGATACGCAGTATTTT. Translation gives CASSRGTPDTQYF.

This chain uses TRBV5-8 with TRBJ2-1; 7 bases are shared with TRBD2. Germline lookup yields CDR1 SGHTS and CDR2 YDEGEE. The CDR3 is 17 residues long. Trimming cost V 1 base and J 0 bases; bases outside gene matches: 7. The CDR3: CASSLLGLADSYNEQFF. CDR3 DNA: TGTGCCAGCAGCTTGTTGGGTCTAGCGGACTCCTACAATGAGCAGTTCTTC.

The genes are TRBV28 and TRBJ2-7, with D perhaps assigned TRBD1 or TRBD2 (5 bases each). Germline V gene sequence: CDR1 MDHEN, CDR2 SYDVKM. V was trimmed by 3 bases and J by 2 bases, leaving 20 bases between them. The CDR3 loop spans 17 amino acids. This CDR3 is CASSFGGGYGGTYEQYF. In DNA form, the CDR3 reads TGTGCCAGCAGTTTCGGTGGGGGATATGGAGGCACCTACGAGCAGTACTTC.

This chain uses TRBV10-3 with TRBJ2-5; 7 bases are shared with TRBD1. The V segment lost 4 bases and the J segment 4 bases; nucleotides outside the gene matches: 0. Germline V gene lookup returns CDR1 ENHRY and CDR2 SYGVKD. The CDR3 is 12 amino acids. Here the CDR3 DNA reads TGTGCCATCAGTGCAGGGGGAGAGACCCAGTACTTC. Translating it yields CAISAGGETQYF.

The rearrangement uses TRBV2 and TRBJ1-3, with TRBD1 as a possible D gene (6 bases). CDR3 length: 15 residues. CDR1 is SNHLY and CDR2 is FYNNEI in the germline V gene. V lost 5 bases, J lost 4 bases, and 15 bases lay in between. The CDR3 bases are TGTGCCAGCAGTTATCAGGGGCGAGGCGGAAACACCATATATTTT. Translated, it gives CASSYQGRGGNTIYF.

The chain carries TRBV5-4 and TRBJ2-3, with a tentative D call TRBD2 (5 bases). CDR3 length equals 15 residues. Germline CDR1 and CDR2: SGHNT and YYREEE (reference sequence). V dropped 2 bases and J dropped 0 bases, with 10 bases sitting between them. The CDR3 nucleotides are TGTGCCAGCAGCTTCCCAGCGGCTAGCACAGATACGCAGTATTTT. It yields the protein CASSFPAASTDTQYF.

This chain uses TRBV7-2 with TRBJ2-2; 7 bases match TRBD2. The CDR3 has 13 residues. CDR1 is SGHTA, CDR2 FQGNSA, per germline. The J segment lost 6 bases and the V segment lost 4 bases, leaving 2 bases of the junction unmatched. The CDR3 coding sequence is TGTGCCAGCAGCTCCCGGGAGGCCGGGGAGCTGTTTTTT. Its protein is CASSSREAGELFF.

The chain recombines TRBV18 with TRBJ1-4, with TRBD1 matching over 7 bases. CDR3 length: 13 residues. The J segment lost 8 bases and the V segment lost 3 bases, leaving 3 bases of the junction unmatched. Germline V CDR1 and CDR2: KGHSH, LQKENI. The CDR3 nucleotides are TGTGCCAGCTCACCGACGGGACAGGAAAAACTGTTTTTT. It codes for CASSPTGQEKLFF. Combining the CDR3 with reference TRBV18 and TRBJ1-4 gives the whole variable domain NAGVMQNPRHLVRRRGQEARLRCSPMKGHSHVYWYRQLPEEGLKFMVYLQKENIIDESGMPKERFSAEFPKEGPSILRIQQVVRGDSAAYFCASSPTGQEKLFFGSGTQLSVL.